This T cell receptor (beta chain) originates from a study of blood T cell repertoires in COVID-19. The CDR3 sequence is 16 residues long. Germline lookup yields CDR1 MNHEY and CDR2 SMNVEV (reference sequence). V shed 5 bases and J 3 bases; nucleotides not matched to a gene: 10. Participant-given clinical history determined each cohort assignment. Recovered status applied to Cohort 3 donors who had two consecutive negative PCRs. It also applied to those with clearance or with symptom resolution. Sequencing was performed with immunoSEQ multiplex PCR; in TCRdb, only in-frame clones are kept and a portion is missing. The data contain fewer than 300,000 clones, over 75% of them singletons.

The sequenced material came from PBMCs or T cells enriched from blood (not recorded which). The genes are TRBV27 and TRBJ2-7; 10 nucleotides line up with TRBD2. The clonotype was recovered from a woman aged 25 to 39 who had recovered from COVID-19. DNA of the CDR3: TGTGCCAGCAGTCTAGGGGCTAGCGGGAGTATCTACGAGCAGTACTTC. Amino acid sequence: CASSLGASGSIYEQYF.